This TCR beta chain was observed in a study of T-cell reconstitution after alpha-beta-depleted transplantation in children (TCRdb year 2016). Describing the broader study: Using TCR repertoire profiling, the study followed T-cell immune reconstitution in a quantitative way in children after TCRalphabeta/CD19-depleted allogeneic hematopoietic cell transplantation. Paper-wide results and their limitations: Apparently early alphabetaT-cell count recovery about two months after transplant reportedly relied on only several hundred rapidly expanded clones derived from non-depleted graft cells. The frequencies of hyperexpanded clones fell over the following months, and after one year, T-cell counts and TCRbeta diversity were mostly attributed to newly produced T cells. The high TCRbeta diversity at day 60 in some patients was ascribed to recipient T cells and intrathymic progenitors that had survived conditioning.

From a lookup of the germline V gene (reference sequence), CDR1 and CDR2 are DFQATT and SNEGSKA. Inclusive of the bounding cysteine and phenylalanine, the CDR3 is 10 residues long. The only DNA kept is the CDR3, 30 bases in frame from the first base. Library prep was done by PCR. The run used an Illumina HiSeq 2500. To normalize quantification of the TCRbeta repertoire, the TCR libraries were built with molecular barcoding that relied on unique molecular identifiers. TCRdb reprocessing: public reads trimmed at Q25 with fastp, clones called with MiXCR, in-frame beta chains kept. Rows with one shared CDR3 protein collapse into an entry with the most common genes and DNA. The sample includes about 120,000 distinct CDR3 sequences, with 23% observed a single time. The top ten clonotypes cover more than 9% of the sample. Points on this clonotype: No antigen is known for it. Relative to the germline gene, one junction end is altered; a read error may explain this.

Taken with the paper, the label for treatment or condition translates to: allogeneic hematopoietic cell transplantation with graft depleted of TCRalphabeta T cells and CD19 B cells. Transplant recipients were children who received TCRalphabeta/CD19-depleted allogeneic hematopoietic cell grafts. The chain uses TRBV20-1 and TRBJ1-1; a confident D gene designation cannot be given. Sample: PBMCs, mostly from graft donor cells, taken 180 days after TCRalphabeta/CD19-depleted stem cell transplant. This receptor was identified in a male patient between 2 and 15 years old who had a stem cell transplant for chronic granulomatous disease, so the T cells may come from the graft donor. The DNA reads as follows: TGCAGTGCCAAAAACAGTGAAGCTTTCTTT. This yields the protein CSAKNSEAFF.